This TCR beta chain was sequenced for a study of T cell repertoires in aging, cancer and after chemotherapy. Overall study results and limits: Loss of evenness, beyond lost richness, contributed to age-related TCR diversity decline in cancer patients.

TCR beta rearrangements were amplified from peripheral blood genomic DNA. A mixed TRB-A/B primer pool amplified rearranged TRB by multiplex touch-down PCR. TCRdb passed the multiplex PCR reads through MiXCR, listing each CDR3 protein once. The table records around 12,000 distinct CDR3 sequences, 21% of them present only once. The V gene end was trimmed by 3 bases and the J gene end by 2 bases; junction bases not matched to a gene: 6. The germline CDR1 and CDR2 sequences are DFQATT and SNEGSKA (reference sequence). The CDR3 sequence is 14 residues long. This clonotype was seen many times. Its target is unknown.

The V call is TRBV20-1, the J call TRBJ2-7; 8 bases agree with TRBD2. What was sequenced was blood. The receptor comes from a human donor in good health. This CDR3 is CSARVGGGTYEQYF. CDR3 in DNA: TGCAGTGCTAGGGTCGGGGGGGGCACCTACGAGCAGTACTTC.